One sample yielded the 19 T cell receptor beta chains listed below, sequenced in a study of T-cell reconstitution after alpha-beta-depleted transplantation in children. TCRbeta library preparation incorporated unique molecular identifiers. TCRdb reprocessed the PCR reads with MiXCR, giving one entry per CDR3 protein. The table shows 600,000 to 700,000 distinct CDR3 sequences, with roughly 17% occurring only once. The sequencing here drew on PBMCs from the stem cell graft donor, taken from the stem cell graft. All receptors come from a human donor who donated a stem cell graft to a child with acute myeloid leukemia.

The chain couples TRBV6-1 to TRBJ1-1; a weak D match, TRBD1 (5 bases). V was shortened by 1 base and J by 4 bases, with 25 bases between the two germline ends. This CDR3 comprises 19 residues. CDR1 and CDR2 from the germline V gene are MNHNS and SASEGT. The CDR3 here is CASSEEHRGRFASITEAFF. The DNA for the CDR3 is TGTGCCAGCAGTGAAGAACATCGGGGACGTTTTGCAAGCATCACTGAAGCTTTCTTT.

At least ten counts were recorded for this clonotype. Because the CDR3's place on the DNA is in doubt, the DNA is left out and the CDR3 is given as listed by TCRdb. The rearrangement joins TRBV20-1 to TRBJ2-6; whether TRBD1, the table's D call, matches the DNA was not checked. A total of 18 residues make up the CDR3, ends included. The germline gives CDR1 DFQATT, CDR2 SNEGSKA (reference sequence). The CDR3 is CSASGRGTGRSGANVLTF.

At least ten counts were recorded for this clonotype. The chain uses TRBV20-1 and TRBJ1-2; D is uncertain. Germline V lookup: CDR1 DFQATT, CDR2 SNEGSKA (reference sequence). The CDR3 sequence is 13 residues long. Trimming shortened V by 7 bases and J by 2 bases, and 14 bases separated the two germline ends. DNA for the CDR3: TGCAGTGTTCTACAGCTACTCAACTATGGCTACACCTTC. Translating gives CSVLQLLNYGYTF.

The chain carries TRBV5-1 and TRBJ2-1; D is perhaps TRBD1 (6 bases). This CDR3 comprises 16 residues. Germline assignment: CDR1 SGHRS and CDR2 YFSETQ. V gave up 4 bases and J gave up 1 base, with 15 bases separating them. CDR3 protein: CASSDAGAASYNEQFF. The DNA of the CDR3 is TGCGCCAGCAGCGACGCAGGGGCAGCATCCTACAATGAGCAGTTCTTC.

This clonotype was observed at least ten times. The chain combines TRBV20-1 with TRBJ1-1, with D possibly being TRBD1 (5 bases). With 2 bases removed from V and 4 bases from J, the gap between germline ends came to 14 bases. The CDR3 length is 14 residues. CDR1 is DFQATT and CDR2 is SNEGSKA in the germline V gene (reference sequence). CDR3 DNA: TGCAGTGCTAGACTAAAAGCGGGGGGCACTGAAGCTTTCTTT. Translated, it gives CSARLKAGGTEAFF.

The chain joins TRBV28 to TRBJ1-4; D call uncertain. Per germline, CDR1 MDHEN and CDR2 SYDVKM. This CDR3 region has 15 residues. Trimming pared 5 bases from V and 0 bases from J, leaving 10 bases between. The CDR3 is CASSALVATNEKLFF. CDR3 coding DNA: TGTGCCAGCAGTGCTTTGGTCGCAACTAATGAAAAACTGTTTTTT. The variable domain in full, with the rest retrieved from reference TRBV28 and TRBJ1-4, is DVKVTQSSRYLVKRTGEKVFLECVQDMDHENMFWYRQDPGLGLRLIYFSYDVKMKEKGDIPEGYSVSREKKERFSLILESASTNQTSMYLCASSALVATNEKLFFGSGTQLSVL.

CDR3 in amino acids: CSARSSGGLPQHF. The CDR3 DNA reads as TGCAGTGCTAGATCCTCCGGGGGCTTGCCCCAGCATTTT. The chain couples TRBV20-1 to TRBJ1-5; a weak D match, TRBD1 (6 bases). Germline CDR1 is DFQATT and CDR2 is SNEGSKA (reference sequence). The length of the CDR3 is 13 residues. With 2 bases removed from V and 9 bases from J, the gap between germline ends came to 14 bases.

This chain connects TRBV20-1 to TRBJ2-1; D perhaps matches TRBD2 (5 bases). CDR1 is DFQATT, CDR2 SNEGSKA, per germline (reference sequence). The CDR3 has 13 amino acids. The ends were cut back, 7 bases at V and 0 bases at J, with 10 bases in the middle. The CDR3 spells CSGEGSSYNEQFF. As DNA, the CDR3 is TGCAGTGGGGAAGGGAGCTCCTACAATGAGCAGTTCTTC.

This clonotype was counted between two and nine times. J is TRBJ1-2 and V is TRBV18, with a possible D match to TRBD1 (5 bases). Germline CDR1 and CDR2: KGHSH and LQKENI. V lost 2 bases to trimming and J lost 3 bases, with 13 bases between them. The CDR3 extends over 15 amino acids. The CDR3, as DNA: TGTGCCAGCTCACCAGACGGGGCCCTCCACTATGGCTACACCTTC. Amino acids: CASSPDGALHYGYTF.

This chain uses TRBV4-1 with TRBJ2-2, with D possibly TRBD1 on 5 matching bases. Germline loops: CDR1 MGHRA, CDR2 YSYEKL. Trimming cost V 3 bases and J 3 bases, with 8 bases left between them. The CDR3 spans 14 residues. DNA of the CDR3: TGCGCCAGCAGCCAGGTCAGGGACACCGGGGAGCTGTTTTTT. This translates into CASSQVRDTGELFF.

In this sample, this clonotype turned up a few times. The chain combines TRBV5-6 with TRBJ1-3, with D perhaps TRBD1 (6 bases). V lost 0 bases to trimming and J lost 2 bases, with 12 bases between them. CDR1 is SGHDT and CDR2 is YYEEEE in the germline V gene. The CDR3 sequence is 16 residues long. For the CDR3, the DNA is TGTGCCAGCAGCTTGGGTCCGGGGGCCACTGGAAACACCATATATTTT. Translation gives CASSLGPGATGNTIYF.

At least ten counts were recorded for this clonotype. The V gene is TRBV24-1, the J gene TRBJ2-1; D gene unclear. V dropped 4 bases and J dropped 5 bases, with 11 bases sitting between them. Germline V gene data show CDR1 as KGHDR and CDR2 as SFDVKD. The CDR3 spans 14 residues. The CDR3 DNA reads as TGTGCCACCAGTGACCCTGACGGTCACAATGAGCAGTTCTTC. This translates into CATSDPDGHNEQFF.

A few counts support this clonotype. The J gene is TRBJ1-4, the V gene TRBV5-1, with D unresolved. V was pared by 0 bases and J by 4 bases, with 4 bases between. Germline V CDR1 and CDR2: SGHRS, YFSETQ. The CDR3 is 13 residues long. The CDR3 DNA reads TGCGCCAGCAGCTTGGAGGTTAATGAAAAACTGTTTTTT. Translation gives CASSLEVNEKLFF.

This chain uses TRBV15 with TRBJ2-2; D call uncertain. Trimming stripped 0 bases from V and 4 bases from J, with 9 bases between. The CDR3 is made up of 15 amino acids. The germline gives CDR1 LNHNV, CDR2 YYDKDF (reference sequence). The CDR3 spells CATSREGSATGELFF. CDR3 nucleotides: TGTGCCACCAGCAGAGAAGGGTCGGCCACCGGGGAGCTGTTTTTT.

The CDR3 DNA is TGCGCCAGCAGTCCCGAGGTTAATCAGCCCCAGCATTTT. Its translation is CASSPEVNQPQHF. The genes are TRBV10-2 and TRBJ1-5; no reliable D call. CDR1 WSHSY and CDR2 SAAADI come from the germline V gene. This CDR3 region has 13 residues. The germline V and J ends were trimmed by 5 bases and 4 bases, with 9 bases remaining between them.

The DNA for the CDR3 is TGTGCAAGTCGCACGACAACCGGGACAGGGGAAGCGGTGGGAGGCAATCAGCCCCAGCATTTT. Its translation is CASRTTTGTGEAVGGNQPQHF. The J gene is TRBJ1-5, the V gene TRBV12-2; TRBD1 is the table's D call and was not checked against the DNA. TRBV12-2 is annotated as a pseudogene. This CDR3 comprises 21 residues.

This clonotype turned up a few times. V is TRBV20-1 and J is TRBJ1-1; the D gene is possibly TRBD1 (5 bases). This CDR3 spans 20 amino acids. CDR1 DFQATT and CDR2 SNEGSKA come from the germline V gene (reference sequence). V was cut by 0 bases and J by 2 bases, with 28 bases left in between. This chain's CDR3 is CSARDWWGGRPPATNTEAFF. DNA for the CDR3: TGCAGTGCTAGAGATTGGTGGGGGGGTCGGCCCCCCGCTACTAACACTGAAGCTTTCTTT.

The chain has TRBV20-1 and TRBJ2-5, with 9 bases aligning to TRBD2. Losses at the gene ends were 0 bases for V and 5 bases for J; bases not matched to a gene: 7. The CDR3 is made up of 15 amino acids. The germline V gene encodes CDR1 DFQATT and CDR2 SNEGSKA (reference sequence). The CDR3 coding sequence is TGCAGTGCTAGAGAGATCAGCGGGGGGTTTGAGACCCAGTACTTC. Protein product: CSAREISGGFETQYF.

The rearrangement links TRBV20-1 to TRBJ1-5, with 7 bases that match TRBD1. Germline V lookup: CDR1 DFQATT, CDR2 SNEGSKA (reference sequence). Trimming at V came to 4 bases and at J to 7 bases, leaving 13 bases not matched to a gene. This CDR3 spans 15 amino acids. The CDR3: CSAIRGGGSGQPQHF. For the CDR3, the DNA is TGCAGTGCTATCAGGGGGGGGGGATCCGGGCAGCCCCAGCATTTT.